This T cell receptor (beta chain) derives from a study of T-cell memory formation after mild COVID-19. Study results and caveats: A second wave expanding day 15 to 37 was CD4+-biased; contracting clones were balanced. Contracting clones localized mainly to CM and EM when CD4+ and mainly to EMRA when CD8+. Several responding clones turned up in pre-infection memory, indicating that cross-reactive memory may have taken part.

5'RACE, which relied on constant-segment primers, yielded TCR alpha and TCR beta cDNA libraries carrying sample barcodes and UMIs. TCRdb itself ran the 5' RACE reads through MiXCR, one entry per CDR3 protein. The table records 350,000 to 450,000 distinct CDR3 sequences, 13% to 15% of them present only once. As regards this clonotype: Its antigen is undetermined.

The sequenced sample consisted of PBMCs or a T cell subset sorted from them (not recorded which). The TCR was taken from a man aged 18 to 29 who had mild COVID-19 (a few samples of this study predate the infection). Cell type and time point are not known.

As DNA, the CDR3 is TGTGCCAGCAGCATACAGGGTAGCGGGGGGGCATCAGATACGCAGTATTTT. This gives the protein CASSIQGSGGASDTQYF. The V call is TRBV6-5, the J call TRBJ2-3; 11 nucleotides align to TRBD2. Germline CDR1 is MNHEY and CDR2 is SVGAGI. After removal of 6 bases from V and 4 bases from J, the junction contained 12 bases not matched to a gene. This CDR3 is built from 17 residues.